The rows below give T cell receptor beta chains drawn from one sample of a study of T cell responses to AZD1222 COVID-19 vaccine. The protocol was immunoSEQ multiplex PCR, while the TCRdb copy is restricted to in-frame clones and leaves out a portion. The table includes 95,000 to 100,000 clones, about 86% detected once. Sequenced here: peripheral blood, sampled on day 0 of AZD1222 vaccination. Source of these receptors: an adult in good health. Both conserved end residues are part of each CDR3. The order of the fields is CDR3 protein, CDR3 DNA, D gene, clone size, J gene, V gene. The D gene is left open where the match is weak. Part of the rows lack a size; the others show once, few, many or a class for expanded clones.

CDR3: CASSRGGQGFYGYTF; DNA: TGTGCCAGCAGCCGAGGGGGACAGGGATTCTATGGCTACACCTTC; D: TRBD1; size: -; J: TRBJ1-2; V: TRBV7-9
CDR3: CASSLRQTTNEKLFF; DNA: TGTGCCAGCAGCCTCCGACAAACAACTAATGAAAAACTGTTTTTT; D: -; size: -; J: TRBJ1-4; V: TRBV27
CDR3: CASSGGGGKRSNSYNEQFF; DNA: TGTGCCAGCAGCGGAGGGGGCGGTAAGCGGTCTAACTCCTACAATGAGCAGTTCTTC; D: -; size: once; J: TRBJ2-1; V: TRBV7-9
CDR3: CSAGYRAQETQYF; DNA: TGCAGCGCCGGATACAGGGCCCAAGAGACCCAGTACTTC; D: -; size: -; J: TRBJ2-5; V: TRBV29-1
CDR3: CAPHKTEQYF; DNA: TGTGCCCCCCATAAGACCGAGCAGTACTTC; D: -; size: -; J: TRBJ2-7; V: TRBV10-3
CDR3: CASTSGGSKNIQYF; DNA: TGTGCCAGCACATCAGGGGGATCCAAAAACATTCAGTACTTC; D: TRBD1; size: few; J: TRBJ2-4; V: TRBV28
CDR3: CASGGEYTEAFF; DNA: TGTGCCAGCGGGGGAGAATACACTGAAGCTTTCTTT; D: -; size: -; J: TRBJ1-1; V: TRBV2
CDR3: CASSVGSGNTIYF; DNA: TGTGCCAGCAGCGTAGGATCTGGAAACACCATATATTTT; D: -; size: -; J: TRBJ1-3; V: TRBV9
CDR3: CASSYLPSTDTQYF; DNA: TGTGCCAGCAGTTACTTGCCTAGCACAGATACGCAGTATTTT; D: -; size: -; J: TRBJ2-3; V: TRBV6-2/TRBV6-3
CDR3: CATSTGLAFYEQYF; DNA: TGTGCCACCAGCACGGGACTAGCGTTCTACGAGCAGTACTTC; D: TRBD2; size: -; J: TRBJ2-7; V: TRBV15
CDR3: CASHGQENYNEQFF; DNA: TGTGCCAGCCACGGACAGGAAAACTACAATGAGCAGTTCTTC; D: TRBD1; size: once; J: TRBJ2-1; V: TRBV7-2
CDR3: CASSLGTGIDNSPLHF; DNA: TGTGCCAGCAGCTTGGGGACAGGGATCGATAATTCACCCCTCCACTTT; D: TRBD1; size: few; J: TRBJ1-6; V: TRBV7-9
CDR3: CASSLGAGNTIYF; DNA: TGTGCCAGCAGCTTGGGCGCTGGAAACACCATATATTTT; D: -; size: many; J: TRBJ1-3; V: TRBV7-3
CDR3: CASSLSPDNLNYEQYF; DNA: TGTGCCAGCAGCCTAAGCCCGGACAACCTGAACTACGAGCAGTACTTC; D: -; size: -; J: TRBJ2-7; V: TRBV3-1/TRBV3-2
CDR3: CASSPDGQDYGYTF; DNA: TGCGCCAGCAGCCCTGACGGACAGGACTATGGCTACACCTTC; D: TRBD1; size: -; J: TRBJ1-2; V: TRBV5-1
CDR3: CASSMGPGLYEQYF; DNA: TGTGCCAGTAGTATGGGGCCTGGGCTCTACGAGCAGTACTTC; D: -; size: -; J: TRBJ2-7; V: TRBV19
CDR3: CASRTDRGNTEAFF; DNA: TGTGCCAGCAGAACAGACAGGGGGAACACTGAAGCTTTCTTT; D: TRBD1; size: once; J: TRBJ1-1; V: TRBV6-5
CDR3: CASSNEDGGTEAFF; DNA: TGTGCCAGCAGCAACGAGGACGGGGGGACTGAAGCTTTCTTT; D: -; size: -; J: TRBJ1-1; V: TRBV21-1
CDR3: CASSLVLGAGRSGNTIYF; DNA: TGTGCCAGCAGTTTAGTTCTGGGGGCAGGGAGGTCTGGAAACACCATATATTTT; D: -; size: -; J: TRBJ1-3; V: TRBV28
CDR3: CASSYSGGGYGYTF; DNA: TGTGCCAGCAGTTACTCTGGCGGTGGCTATGGCTACACCTTC; D: -; size: few; J: TRBJ1-2; V: TRBV6-2/TRBV6-3
CDR3: CSVSSGQQFF; DNA: TGCAGCGTCTCCAGCGGGCAGCAGTTCTTC; D: -; size: -; J: TRBJ2-1; V: TRBV29-1
CDR3: CAWSAGRRVTDTQYF; DNA: TGTGCCTGGAGTGCGGGCAGGCGTGTCACAGATACGCAGTATTTT; D: -; size: few; J: TRBJ2-3; V: TRBV30
CDR3: CASRRDPENTEAFF; DNA: TGTGCCAGCAGACGGGATCCAGAGAACACTGAAGCTTTCTTT; D: -; size: once; J: TRBJ1-1; V: TRBV28
CDR3: CAWTLGQGYETQYF; DNA: TGTGCCTGGACCCTGGGACAGGGCTATGAGACCCAGTACTTC; D: TRBD1; size: -; J: TRBJ2-5; V: TRBV30
CDR3: CASSWNTEAFF; DNA: TGTGCCAGCAGTTGGAACACTGAAGCTTTCTTT; D: -; size: -; J: TRBJ1-1; V: TRBV5-6
CDR3: CASSFEQGAETEAFF; DNA: TGTGCCAGCAGTTTCGAACAGGGGGCTGAGACTGAAGCTTTCTTT; D: TRBD1; size: -; J: TRBJ1-1; V: TRBV6-5
CDR3: CASSYSGGNHSPLHF; DNA: TGTGCCAGCAGTTACTCGGGGGGTAATCATTCACCCCTCCACTTT; D: -; size: -; J: TRBJ1-6; V: TRBV6-5
CDR3: CASSGAYEQYF; DNA: TGTGCCAGCAGTGGCGCCTACGAGCAGTACTTC; D: -; size: -; J: TRBJ2-7; V: TRBV6-2/TRBV6-3
CDR3: CASSQEMGRDTIF; DNA: TGTGCCAGCAGCCAAGAAATGGGCAGGGATACGATCTTC; D: -; size: -; J: TRBJ2-1; V: TRBV3-1/TRBV3-2
CDR3: CASSRSGGFDEQYF; DNA: TGTGCCAGCTCACGCTCAGGGGGTTTCGACGAGCAGTACTTC; D: TRBD1; size: -; J: TRBJ2-7; V: TRBV18
CDR3: CATSEESNNQPQHF; DNA: TGTGCCACCAGCGAGGAGTCGAACAATCAGCCCCAGCATTTT; D: -; size: -; J: TRBJ1-5; V: TRBV24-1
CDR3: CASSVAGEGEQFF; DNA: TGTGCCAGCAGCGTAGCGGGAGAGGGCGAGCAGTTCTTC; D: -; size: -; J: TRBJ2-1; V: TRBV9
CDR3: CASSREGPFYGYTF; DNA: TGTGCCAGCAGCCGGGAGGGCCCATTCTATGGCTACACCTTC; D: -; size: few; J: TRBJ1-2; V: TRBV6-2/TRBV6-3
CDR3: CASGLSISGNTEAFF; DNA: TGTGCTAGTGGTTTAAGTATTTCAGGGAACACTGAAGCTTTCTTT; D: -; size: -; J: TRBJ1-1; V: TRBV12-5
CDR3: CASSEDPVGTEAFF; DNA: TGTGCCAGTAGTGAAGACCCGGTGGGCACTGAAGCTTTCTTT; D: -; size: -; J: TRBJ1-1; V: TRBV19
CDR3: CASSTRQGQTDTQYF; DNA: TGTGCCAGCAGCACACGACAGGGACAAACAGATACGCAGTATTTT; D: TRBD1; size: -; J: TRBJ2-3; V: TRBV11-2
CDR3: CASSTGTGSYEQYF; DNA: TGTGCCAGCAGCACCGGGACAGGGTCATACGAGCAGTACTTC; D: TRBD1; size: -; J: TRBJ2-7; V: TRBV9
CDR3: CSVDPQGTYGYTF; DNA: TGCAGCGTTGACCCTCAGGGGACCTATGGCTACACCTTC; D: -; size: -; J: TRBJ1-2; V: TRBV29-1
CDR3: CASSLGRNEQYF; DNA: TGTGCCAGCAGCTTAGGAAGGAACGAGCAGTACTTC; D: -; size: -; J: TRBJ2-7; V: TRBV7-6
CDR3: CASSARQGGTEAFF; DNA: TGTGCCAGCAGCGCTAGACAGGGAGGAACTGAAGCTTTCTTT; D: TRBD1; size: few; J: TRBJ1-1; V: TRBV7-6
CDR3: CASSHTTSPLPYYEQYF; DNA: TGTGCCAGCAGCCATACCACCTCCCCTCTACCTTACTACGAGCAGTACTTC; D: -; size: -; J: TRBJ2-7; V: TRBV27
CDR3: CASSLVSFRPSSPHEQYF; DNA: TGTGCCAGCAGTTTAGTTTCTTTTAGGCCCAGCAGCCCCCACGAGCAGTACTTC; D: -; size: -; J: TRBJ2-7; V: TRBV28
CDR3: CASSLPPGRGTTEAFF; DNA: TGTGCCAGCAGCTTGCCTCCGGGACGTGGAACAACTGAAGCTTTCTTT; D: -; size: -; J: TRBJ1-1; V: TRBV5-4
CDR3: CASSSDSFRSNQPQHF; DNA: TGTGCCAGCAGTTCGGACAGTTTTCGTAGCAATCAGCCCCAGCATTTT; D: -; size: -; J: TRBJ1-5; V: TRBV6-2/TRBV6-3
CDR3: CASTLPNTEAFF; DNA: TGTGCCAGCACCCTACCGAACACTGAAGCTTTCTTT; D: -; size: -; J: TRBJ1-1; V: TRBV6-6